One sample yielded the 19 T cell receptor beta chains listed below, sequenced in a study of cytomegalovirus exposure and HLA in healthy donors (dated by TCRdb to 2015 to 2018). Libraries were constructed by the immunoSEQ multiplex PCR assay. For the multiplex PCR, a mixture combining 60 forward primers for TCR Vbeta segments and 13 reverse primers for TCR Jbeta segments was used. TCRdb retrieved this table from immuneACCESS and kept in-frame rearrangements only. Not all clones are present; in checked studies, unresolved V genes account for under half, and no reason is known for the remainder. The sample table records more than 150,000 clones; approximately 85% of these occur just once. Approximately 8.5% of the sample comes from the top ten. Sequenced input: PBMCs. The origin of the receptors is a man between 18 and 35 years old in good health and CMV-seropositive.

The genes are TRBV10-1 and TRBJ1-1, with D possibly being TRBD1 (6 bases). V dropped 8 bases and J dropped 4 bases, with 14 bases sitting between them. Germline lookup yields CDR1 WNHNN and CDR2 SYGVQD (reference sequence). This CDR3 has 13 amino acids. The DNA of the CDR3 is TGCGCCAGCCCAAACAGGGTCGGCACTGAAGCTTTCTTT. This gives the protein CASPNRVGTEAFF.

The chain joins TRBV5-1 to TRBJ2-5, with 9 bases aligning to TRBD2. Looked up from germline, CDR1 is SGHRS and CDR2 is YFSETQ. Unmatched junction bases numbered 9, after V lost 3 bases and J lost 12 bases. This CDR3 comprises 13 residues. The CDR3: CASSWEGTSREYF. Written as DNA, the CDR3 is TGCGCCAGCAGCTGGGAGGGGACTAGCAGGGAGTACTTC.

The genes are TRBV5-4 and TRBJ2-3; tentatively, D is TRBD1 (5 bases). V was cut by 9 bases and J by 0 bases, with 14 bases left in between. In germline, CDR1 is SGHNT, CDR2 YYREEE (reference sequence). The CDR3 is 14 amino acids. CDR3 protein: CATSDRTSTDTQYF. CDR3 nucleotides: TGTGCCACCTCCGACAGAACTAGCACAGATACGCAGTATTTT.

This chain uses TRBV21-1 with TRBJ2-3; the table's D gene call, TRBD1, was not cross checked with the DNA. TRBV21-1 is given as a pseudogene. The length of the CDR3 is 15 residues. This CDR3 reads CASSPAGQGSDTQYF. As DNA, the CDR3 is TGTGCCAGCAGCCCCGCGGGCCAGGGGTCCGATACGCAGTATTTT.

The CDR3 sequence is CASSYSSGQISYGYTF. The CDR3 nucleotides are TGTGCCAGCAGTTACTCGTCGGGACAGATAAGCTATGGCTACACCTTC. This chain uses TRBV6-5 with TRBJ1-2, with 7 bases that match TRBD1. CDR1 and CDR2 (germline): MNHEY, SVGAGI. The CDR3 spans 16 residues. Losses at the gene ends were 0 bases for V and 4 bases for J; bases not matched to a gene: 8.

The chain couples TRBV7-9 to TRBJ2-5; TRBD1 is a possible D gene (5 bases). This CDR3 has 16 amino acids. The germline V gene encodes CDR1 SEHNR and CDR2 FQNEAQ (reference sequence). Trimming took 6 bases from V and 0 from J, leaving 17 bases between them. CDR3 sequence: CASRIKLQVNQETQYF. In DNA, the CDR3 is TGTGCCAGCAGGATAAAGTTACAGGTAAACCAAGAGACCCAGTACTTC.

This sequence joins TRBV7-9 and TRBJ2-3; D is uncertain. The germline V and J ends were trimmed by 2 bases and 5 bases, with 5 bases remaining between them. The CDR3 totals 12 residues. CDR1 and CDR2 from the germline V gene are SEHNR and FQNEAQ (reference sequence). CDR3: CASSLFQDTQYF. The DNA for the CDR3 is TGTGCCAGCAGCTTATTTCAAGATACGCAGTATTTT.

The chain links TRBV13 to TRBJ2-7; weak D call: TRBD1 (6 bases). The germline V and J ends were trimmed by 5 bases and 1 base, with 12 bases remaining between them. This CDR3 has 14 amino acids. The germline V gene encodes CDR1 PRHDT and CDR2 FYEKMQ (reference sequence). CDR3 bases: TGTGCCAGCAGCACCAGGACAGTATCCTACGAGCAGTACTTC. Translated: CASSTRTVSYEQYF. Together with reference TRBV13 and TRBJ2-7, the CDR3 gives the full variable domain: AAGVIQSPRHLIKEKRETATLKCYPIPRHDTVYWYQQGPGQDPQFLISFYEKMQSDKGSIPDRFSAQQFSDYHSELNMSSLELGDSALYFCASSTRTVSYEQYFGPGTRLTVT.

V gene TRBV4-3 combines with J gene TRBJ2-3; possibly TRBD2 for D (5 bases). The V and J ends lost 0 bases and 4 bases respectively, with 17 bases between them. The germline V gene encodes CDR1 LGHNA and CDR2 YSLEER. The CDR3 runs to 17 residues. CDR3 sequence reads: CASSQDEGYRVSDTQYF. Written as DNA, the CDR3 is TGCGCCAGCAGCCAAGATGAGGGCTACCGAGTTTCAGATACGCAGTATTTT.

This clone came up once. V and J are TRBV18 and TRBJ2-1, with D perhaps matching TRBD1 (6 bases). The V gene lost 3 bases and the J gene lost 0 bases, with 15 bases spanning the gap. Germline CDR1 KGHSH, CDR2 LQKENI. This CDR3 is 17 amino acids long. CDR3 sequence (DNA): TGTGCCAGCTCACCCGTGGGCAGGGGCAGCTCCTACAATGAGCAGTTCTTC. It codes for CASSPVGRGSSYNEQFF.

The chain employs TRBV6-6 and TRBJ1-2; 7 bases align to TRBD1. In germline, CDR1 is MNHNY, CDR2 SVGAGI (reference sequence). This CDR3 has 13 residues. V was pared by 8 bases and J by 1 base, with 4 bases of the junction left unmatched. Here the CDR3 reads CASSRQGNYGYTF. DNA of the CDR3: TGTGCCAGCTCGCGACAGGGTAACTATGGCTACACCTTC.

The chain couples TRBV28 to TRBJ1-2; weak D call: TRBD1 (5 bases). CDR3 length: 13 amino acids. Germline V gives CDR1 MDHEN, CDR2 SYDVKM. Trimming pared 4 bases from V and 4 bases from J, leaving 10 bases between. CDR3 in amino acids: CASSSAGLYGYTF. In DNA form, the CDR3 reads TGTGCCAGCAGTTCAGCAGGGCTCTATGGCTACACCTTC.

The table lists this clone with a count of one. The chain couples TRBV27 to TRBJ2-5, with a weak D call TRBD2 (6 bases). With 8 bases removed from V and 5 bases from J, the gap between germline ends came to 18 bases. This CDR3 has 14 amino acids. Germline V lookup: CDR1 MNHEY, CDR2 SMNVEV (reference sequence). The CDR3 here is CASGVGRLDETQYF. DNA for the CDR3: TGTGCCAGCGGGGTGGGGAGGCTCGATGAGACCCAGTACTTC.

The chain recombines TRBV7-6 with TRBJ2-2; TRBD1 is a possible D gene (6 bases). Germline CDR1 SGHVS, CDR2 FNYEAQ. CDR3 length equals 17 residues. Deletions cut 1 base from V and 0 bases from J, with 12 bases between. The CDR3 spells CASSLVGGSPNTGELFF. In DNA form, the CDR3 reads TGTGCCAGCAGCTTAGTTGGGGGCAGTCCGAACACCGGGGAGCTGTTTTTT. The full variable domain, with the rest looked up from reference TRBV7-6 and TRBJ2-2, is GAGVSQSPRYKVTKRGQDVALRCDPISGHVSLYWYRQALGQGPEFLTYFNYEAQQDKSGLPNDRFSAERPEGSISTLTIQRTEQRDSAMYRCASSLVGGSPNTGELFFGEGSRLTVL.

The chain uses TRBV5-8 and TRBJ1-4, with D possibly TRBD1 on 5 matching bases. The CDR3 is 15 residues long. Germline V gives CDR1 SGHTS, CDR2 YDEGEE. V was cut by 2 bases and J by 0 bases, with 8 bases left in between. The CDR3 DNA follows: TGTGCCAGCAGCTTTACAGGTGCAACTAATGAAAAACTGTTTTTT. This codes for CASSFTGATNEKLFF.

J is TRBJ1-1 and V is TRBV5-1; 8 nucleotides line up with TRBD1. The germline gives CDR1 SGHRS, CDR2 YFSETQ. The CDR3 contains 15 residues. Germline trimming cut 3 bases from V and 5 bases from J; bases unmatched to any gene: 9. The CDR3 loop reads CASSSRNRGGTEAFF. The CDR3, as DNA: TGCGCCAGCAGCTCGCGGAACAGGGGGGGGACTGAAGCTTTCTTT.

This chain uses TRBV5-6 with TRBJ2-2; 10 bases line up with TRBD2. V lost 3 bases and J lost 4; bases outside the gene matches: 6. CDR3 length: 16 residues. Germline CDR1 reads SGHDT; CDR2 reads YYEEEE. CDR3 protein: CASSSTSGDGTGELFF. As DNA, the CDR3 is TGTGCCAGCAGCTCTACTAGCGGGGACGGCACCGGGGAGCTGTTTTTT.

This chain uses TRBV9 with TRBJ2-2; D gene unclear. The CDR3 has 12 amino acids. Trimming removed 4 bases at V and 1 base at J, with 2 bases between. From germline, CDR1 is SGDLS and CDR2 YYNGEE. The CDR3 protein is CASSLNTGELFF. The CDR3 DNA reads TGTGCCAGCAGCCTGAACACCGGGGAGCTGTTTTTT. Based on the CDR3 plus reference TRBV9 and TRBJ2-2, the full variable domain is DSGVTQTPKHLITATGQRVTLRCSPRSGDLSVYWYQQSLDQGLQFLIQYYNGEERAKGNILERFSAQQFPDLHSELNLSSLELGDSALYFCASSLNTGELFFGEGSRLTVL.

V gene TRBV7-2 combines with J gene TRBJ1-1; TRBD1 matches at 7 bases. Germline V gene data show CDR1 as SGHTA and CDR2 as FQGNSA. Trimming took 3 bases from V and 4 from J; bases not matched to a gene: 2. CDR3 length: 13 residues. In DNA form, the CDR3 reads TGTGCCAGCAGCTTGGGGACAGCCACTGAAGCTTTCTTT. Residues: CASSLGTATEAFF.